The source of this TCR beta chain is a study of shared clonotypes between healthy human individuals. Study information: Each donor contributed plates that comprised three CD4 naive, three CD4 memory, two CD8 naive and one CD8 memory.

Study results and limitations: Generation probabilities of non-shared clonotypes were lower (relative to those shared by all four donors).

This clone showed up just a few times. Antigen unknown. Profiling relied on immunoSEQ multiplex PCR, and the TCRdb table lists in-frame clones only, not all of them. The profile shows over a million clones, more than 75% of them singletons. The CDR3 is 12 amino acids. Per the germline V gene, CDR1 is MNHEY and CDR2 is SVGAGI. Trimming left V 5 bases short and J 7 bases short, with 8 bases between. This clonotype originated in a man aged 18 to 35 in good health. Some clones in this sample may be carry-over from other donors' samples. Sample: memory CD4+ T cells from PBMCs. Subset noted: CD45RA-negative fraction. This rearrangement joins TRBV6-5 to TRBJ2-2; no clear D. CDR3 loop: CASSPGGGELFF. The DNA of the CDR3 is TGTGCCAGCAGTCCGGGTGGCGGGGAGCTGTTTTTT.